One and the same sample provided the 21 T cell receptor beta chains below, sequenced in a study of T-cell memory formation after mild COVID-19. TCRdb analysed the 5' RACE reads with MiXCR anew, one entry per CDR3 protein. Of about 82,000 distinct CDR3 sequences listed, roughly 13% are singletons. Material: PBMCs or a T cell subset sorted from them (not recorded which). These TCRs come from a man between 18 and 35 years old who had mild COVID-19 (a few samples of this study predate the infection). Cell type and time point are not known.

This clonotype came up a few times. DNA of the CDR3: TGCAGCGTTGAGGGGCCTAGCGGGGACAATGAGCAGTTCTTC. Amino acid sequence: CSVEGPSGDNEQFF. V and J are TRBV29-1 and TRBJ2-1, with 9 positions matching TRBD2. With V trimmed by 3 bases and J by 5 bases, 5 bases remained unmatched. Per the germline V gene, CDR1 is SQVTM and CDR2 is ANQGSEA. The CDR3 spans 14 residues.

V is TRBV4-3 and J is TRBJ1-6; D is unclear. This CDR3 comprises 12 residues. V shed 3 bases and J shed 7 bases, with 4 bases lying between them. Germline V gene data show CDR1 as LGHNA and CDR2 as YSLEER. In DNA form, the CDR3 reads TGCGCCAGCAGCCAGTCGAATTCACCCCTCCACTTT. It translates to CASSQSNSPLHF.

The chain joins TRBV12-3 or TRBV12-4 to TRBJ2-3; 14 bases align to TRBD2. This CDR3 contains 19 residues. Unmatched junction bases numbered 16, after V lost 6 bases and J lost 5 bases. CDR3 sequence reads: CASRPFGLAGGRVVDTQYF. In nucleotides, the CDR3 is TGTGCCAGCAGACCATTCGGACTAGCGGGGGGCCGGGTGGTAGATACGCAGTATTTT.

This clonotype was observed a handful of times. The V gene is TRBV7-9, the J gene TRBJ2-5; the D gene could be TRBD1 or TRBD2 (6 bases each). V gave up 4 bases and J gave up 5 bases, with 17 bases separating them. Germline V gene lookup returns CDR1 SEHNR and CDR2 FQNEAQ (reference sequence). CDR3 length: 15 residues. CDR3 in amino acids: CASSSPGAGLETQYF. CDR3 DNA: TGTGCCAGCAGCTCCCCAGGGGCGGGGTTGGAGACCCAGTACTTC.

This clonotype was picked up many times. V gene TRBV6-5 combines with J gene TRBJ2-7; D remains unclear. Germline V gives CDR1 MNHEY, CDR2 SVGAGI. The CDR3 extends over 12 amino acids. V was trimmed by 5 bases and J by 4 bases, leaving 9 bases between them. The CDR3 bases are TGTGCCAGCAGTGCTGGGGTTTACGAGCAGTACTTC. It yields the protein CASSAGVYEQYF.

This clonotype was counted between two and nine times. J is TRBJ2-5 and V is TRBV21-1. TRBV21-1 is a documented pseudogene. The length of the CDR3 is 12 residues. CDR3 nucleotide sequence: TGTGCCAGCAGCAAGACTTGGAAGACCCAGTACTTC. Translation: CASSKTWKTQYF.

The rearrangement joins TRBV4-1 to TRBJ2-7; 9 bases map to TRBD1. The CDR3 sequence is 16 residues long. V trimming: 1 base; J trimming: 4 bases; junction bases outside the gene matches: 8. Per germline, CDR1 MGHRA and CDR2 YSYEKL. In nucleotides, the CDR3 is TGCGCCAGCAGCCAAGTAGCCGGGACAGGGTTTTACGAGCAGTACTTC. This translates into CASSQVAGTGFYEQYF.

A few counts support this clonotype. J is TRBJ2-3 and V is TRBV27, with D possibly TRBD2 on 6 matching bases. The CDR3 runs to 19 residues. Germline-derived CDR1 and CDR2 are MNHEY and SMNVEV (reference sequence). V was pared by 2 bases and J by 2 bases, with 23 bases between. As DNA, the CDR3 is TGTGCCAGCAGTTTAGATAGGGCGGGATACCTTTCCAACACAGATACGCAGTATTTT. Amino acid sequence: CASSLDRAGYLSNTDTQYF.

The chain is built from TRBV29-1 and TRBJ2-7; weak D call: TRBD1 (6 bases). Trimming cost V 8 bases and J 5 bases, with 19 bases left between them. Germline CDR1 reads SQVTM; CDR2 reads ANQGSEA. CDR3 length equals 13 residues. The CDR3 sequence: CSILRDTAHEQYF. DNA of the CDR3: TGCAGCATACTCCGGGACACGGCCCACGAGCAGTACTTC.

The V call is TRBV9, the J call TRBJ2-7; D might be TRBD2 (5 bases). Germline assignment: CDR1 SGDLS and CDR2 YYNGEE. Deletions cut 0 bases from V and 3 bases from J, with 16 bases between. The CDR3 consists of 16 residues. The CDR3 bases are TGTGCCAGCAGCGTAGGGGCCGCCATCGGGGACTACGAGCAGTACTTC. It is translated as CASSVGAAIGDYEQYF. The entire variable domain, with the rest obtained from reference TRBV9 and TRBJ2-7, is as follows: DSGVTQTPKHLITATGQRVTLRCSPRSGDLSVYWYQQSLDQGLQFLIQYYNGEERAKGNILERFSAQQFPDLHSELNLSSLELGDSALYFCASSVGAAIGDYEQYFGPGTRLTVT.

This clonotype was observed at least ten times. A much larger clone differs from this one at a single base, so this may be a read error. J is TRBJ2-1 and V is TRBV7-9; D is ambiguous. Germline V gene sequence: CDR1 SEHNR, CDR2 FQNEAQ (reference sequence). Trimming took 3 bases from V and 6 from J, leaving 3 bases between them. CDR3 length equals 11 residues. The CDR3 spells CASSFGNEQFF. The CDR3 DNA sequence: TGTGCCAGCAGCTTTGGCAATGAGCAGTTCTTC.

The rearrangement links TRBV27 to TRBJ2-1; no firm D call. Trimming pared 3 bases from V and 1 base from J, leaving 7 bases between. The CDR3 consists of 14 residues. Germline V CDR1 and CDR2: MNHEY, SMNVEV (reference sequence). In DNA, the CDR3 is TGTGCCAGCAGTTTTGGTAGTTCCTACAATGAGCAGTTCTTC. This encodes CASSFGSSYNEQFF.

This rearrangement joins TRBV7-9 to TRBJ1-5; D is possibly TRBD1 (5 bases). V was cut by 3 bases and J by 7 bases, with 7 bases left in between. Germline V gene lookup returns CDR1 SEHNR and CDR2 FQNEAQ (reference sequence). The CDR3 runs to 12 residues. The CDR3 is CASSLKGQPQHF. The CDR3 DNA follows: TGTGCCAGCAGCTTGAAGGGGCAGCCCCAGCATTTT.

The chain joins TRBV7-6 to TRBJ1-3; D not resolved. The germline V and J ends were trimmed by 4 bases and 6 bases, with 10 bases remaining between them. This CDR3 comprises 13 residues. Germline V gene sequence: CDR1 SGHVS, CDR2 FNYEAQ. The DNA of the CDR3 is TGTGCCAGCAGCTCCAACCCTGCAAACACCATATATTTT. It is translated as CASSSNPANTIYF.

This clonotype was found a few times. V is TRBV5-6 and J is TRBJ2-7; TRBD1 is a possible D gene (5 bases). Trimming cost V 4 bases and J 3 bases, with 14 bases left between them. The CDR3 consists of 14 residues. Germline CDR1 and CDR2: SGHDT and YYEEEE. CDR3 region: CASSRPRVDYEQYV. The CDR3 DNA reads TGTGCCAGCAGCCGGCCCAGGGTAGACTACGAGCAGTACGTC.

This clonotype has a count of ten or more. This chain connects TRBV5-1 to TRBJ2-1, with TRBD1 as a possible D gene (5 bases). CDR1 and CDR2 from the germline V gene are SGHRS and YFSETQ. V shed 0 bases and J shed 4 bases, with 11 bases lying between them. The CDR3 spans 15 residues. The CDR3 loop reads CASSLAAGSYNEQFF. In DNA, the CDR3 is TGCGCCAGCAGCTTGGCGGCAGGGTCATACAATGAGCAGTTCTTC. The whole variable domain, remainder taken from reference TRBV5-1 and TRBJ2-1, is KAGVTQTPRYLIKTRGQQVTLSCSPISGHRSVSWYQQTPGQGLQFLFEYFSETQRNKGNFPGRFSGRQFSNSRSEMNVSTLELGDSALYLCASSLAAGSYNEQFFGPGTRLTVL.

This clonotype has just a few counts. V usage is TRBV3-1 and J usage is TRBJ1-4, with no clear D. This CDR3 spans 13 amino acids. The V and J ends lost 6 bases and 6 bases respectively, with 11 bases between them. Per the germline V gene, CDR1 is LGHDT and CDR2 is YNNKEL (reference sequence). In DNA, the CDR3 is TGTGCCAGCAGTGTACAATTCTATGAAAAACTGTTTTTT. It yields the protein CASSVQFYEKLFF.

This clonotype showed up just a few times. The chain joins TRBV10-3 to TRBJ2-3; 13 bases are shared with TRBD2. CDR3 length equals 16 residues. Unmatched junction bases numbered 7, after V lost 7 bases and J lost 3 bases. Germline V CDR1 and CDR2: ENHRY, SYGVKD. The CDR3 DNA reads TGTGCCATCAAGACAGGACTAGCGGGGGAAACAGATACGCAGTATTTT. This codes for CAIKTGLAGETDTQYF.

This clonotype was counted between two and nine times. The chain's CDR3 is CASSLRGTNTGELFF. CDR3 nucleotides: TGTGCCAGCAGCCTCAGGGGCACGAACACCGGGGAGCTGTTTTTT. V is TRBV9 and J is TRBJ2-2, with D possibly TRBD1 on 6 matching bases. The length of the CDR3 is 15 residues. The V end was cut by 4 bases, the J end by 0 bases, with 10 bases between. The germline V gene encodes CDR1 SGDLS and CDR2 YYNGEE.

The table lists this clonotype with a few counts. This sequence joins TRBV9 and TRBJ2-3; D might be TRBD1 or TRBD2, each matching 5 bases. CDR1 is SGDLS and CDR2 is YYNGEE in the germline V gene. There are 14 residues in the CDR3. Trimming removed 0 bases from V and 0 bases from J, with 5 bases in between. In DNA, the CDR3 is TGTGCCAGCAGCGTAGGGGGGAGCACAGATACGCAGTATTTT. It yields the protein CASSVGGSTDTQYF.

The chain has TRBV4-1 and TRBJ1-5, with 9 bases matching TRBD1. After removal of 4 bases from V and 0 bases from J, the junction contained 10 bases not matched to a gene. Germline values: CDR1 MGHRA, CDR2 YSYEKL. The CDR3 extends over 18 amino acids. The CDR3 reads CASSLVRDRDYSNQPQHF. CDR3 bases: TGCGCCAGCAGCCTCGTCCGGGACAGGGACTATAGCAATCAGCCCCAGCATTTT.